The 19 T cell receptor beta chains below all came from one sample that was sequenced in a study of blood T cell repertoires in COVID-19 (dated by TCRdb to 2019 to 2021). Library construction relied on the immunoSEQ multiplex PCR assay. As stored in TCRdb, this immuneACCESS dataset retains in-frame rearrangements with V and J assigned. A fraction of the clones does not appear; measured against another copy, unresolved V genes explain less than half of the discrepancy, and the remainder lacks a known reason. Here the sample has approximately 190,000 clones; 70% to 90% occur a single time. The ten biggest clones cover roughly 6% of the sample. The sequenced sample was peripheral blood. The receptors were gathered from a woman aged 40 to 55 who had recovered from COVID-19.

The chain employs TRBV6-5 and TRBJ1-3; TRBD1 matches 10 bases. The CDR3 has 14 residues. V shed 6 bases and J 8 bases; nucleotides not matched to a gene: 7. Germline assignment: CDR1 MNHEY and CDR2 SVGAGI. The CDR3 sequence is CASSAGQGVYTIYF. CDR3 sequence (DNA): TGTGCCAGCAGCGCAGGACAGGGGGTTTACACCATATATTTT.

The CDR3 coding sequence is TGTGCCTGGAGCCGGCGGGGCAATCAGCCCCAGCATTTT. Its protein is CAWSRRGNQPQHF. V usage is TRBV30 and J usage is TRBJ1-5; D not certain. The CDR3 contains 13 residues. Trimming left V 3 bases short and J 2 bases short, with 8 bases between. The germline V gene encodes CDR1 GTSNPN and CDR2 SVGIG (reference sequence).

This chain joins TRBV18 and TRBJ2-1; tentative D call: TRBD1 (5 bases). There are 16 residues in the CDR3. The V gene lost 3 bases and the J gene lost 0 bases, with 12 bases spanning the gap. Germline V gives CDR1 KGHSH, CDR2 LQKENI. The CDR3 loop is CASSPQGFSSYNEQFF. Written as DNA, the CDR3 is TGTGCCAGCTCACCCCAGGGTTTTAGCTCCTACAATGAGCAGTTCTTC.

This clone has only one observation. The chain joins TRBV21-1 to TRBJ1-1; TRBD1, the table's D call, lacks a check against the DNA. TRBV21-1 is assigned pseudogene status. The CDR3 has 20 amino acids. CDR3 in amino acids: CASSTIPGHNKKGANTEAFF. Written as DNA, the CDR3 is TGTGCCAGCAGCACGATCCCGGGACATAACAAAAAAGGGGCCAACACTGAAGCTTTCTTT.

This rearrangement joins TRBV5-1 to TRBJ2-5, with 7 bases aligning to TRBD2. Germline V gene lookup returns CDR1 SGHRS and CDR2 YFSETQ. V dropped 0 bases and J dropped 7; count of bases not matched to a gene: 6. The CDR3 covers 14 residues. For the CDR3, the DNA is TGCGCCAGCAGCTTGGAGTGGACTAGAGGGACCCAGTACTTC. Encoded protein: CASSLEWTRGTQYF.

This chain uses TRBV2 with TRBJ1-3; the D gene is possibly TRBD1 (5 bases). Germline V gene lookup returns CDR1 SNHLY and CDR2 FYNNEI. The CDR3 is 16 amino acids. V lost 6 bases to trimming and J lost 1 base, with 16 bases between them. CDR3: CASSESDNRSGNTIYF. The CDR3 DNA follows: TGTGCCAGCAGCGAATCGGACAATCGATCTGGAAACACCATATATTTT.

The chain links TRBV2 to TRBJ2-7, with 8 bases that match TRBD1. The V gene end was trimmed by 5 bases and the J gene end by 6 bases; junction bases not matched to a gene: 9. Per the germline V gene, CDR1 is SNHLY and CDR2 is FYNNEI. The CDR3 sequence is 14 residues long. The CDR3, as DNA: TGTGCCAGCAGTAAGGACAGGGCTCTCCCCGAGCAGTACTTC. Translation gives CASSKDRALPEQYF.

This rearrangement joins TRBV2 to TRBJ1-4, with 7 bases that match TRBD1. Germline V gene lookup returns CDR1 SNHLY and CDR2 FYNNEI. CDR3 size: 16 residues. With V trimmed by 6 bases and J by 1 base, 8 bases remained unmatched. CDR3 in DNA: TGTGCCAGCAGAGACAAATACAGGGGAACTAATGAAAAACTGTTTTTT. This translates into CASRDKYRGTNEKLFF.

In its sample, this clone is medium-sized. The V gene is TRBV7-8, the J gene TRBJ2-7, with a weak D call TRBD1 (5 bases). There are 19 residues in the CDR3. The V and J ends lost 2 bases and 2 bases respectively, with 25 bases between them. Germline CDR1 SGHVS, CDR2 FQNEAQ. The CDR3 region is CASSLPYVTDKFATYEQYF. CDR3 nucleotide sequence: TGTGCCAGCAGCTTACCTTACGTAACGGACAAGTTCGCCACCTACGAGCAGTACTTC.

The chain employs TRBV5-1 and TRBJ2-5; a weak D match, TRBD2 (6 bases). V shed 4 bases and J shed 0 bases, with 16 bases lying between them. The germline V gene has CDR1 SGHRS and CDR2 YFSETQ. This CDR3 has 16 amino acids. The CDR3 here is CASSPNPLANQETQYF. Here the CDR3 DNA reads TGCGCCAGCAGCCCCAATCCCCTAGCGAACCAAGAGACCCAGTACTTC.

The chain combines TRBV6-5 with TRBJ2-2; TRBD2 matches 8 bases. The CDR3 runs 15 residues. The germline V gene has CDR1 MNHEY and CDR2 SVGAGI. After removal of 7 bases from V and 5 bases from J, the junction contained 9 bases not matched to a gene. In nucleotides, the CDR3 is TGTGCCAGCAAGCGAGCGGGAGTGAAAACCGGGGAGCTGTTTTTT. This gives the protein CASKRAGVKTGELFF.

CDR3 residues: CASSFSPSTGGNEQFF. CDR3 nucleotides: TGTGCCAGCAGCTTTAGCCCCTCGACAGGGGGCAATGAGCAGTTCTTC. The chain uses TRBV7-2 and TRBJ2-1, with 9 bases lining up with TRBD1. Trimming took 3 bases from V and 6 from J; bases not matched to a gene: 9. CDR1 and CDR2 (germline): SGHTA, FQGNSA. The CDR3 runs to 16 residues. Full variable domain (rest looked up from reference TRBV7-2 and TRBJ2-1): GAGVSQSPSNKVTEKGKDVELRCDPISGHTALYWYRQSLGQGLEFLIYFQGNSAPDKSGLPSDRFSAERTGGSVSTLTIQRTQQEDSAVYLCASSFSPSTGGNEQFFGPGTRLTVL.

V and J are TRBV18 and TRBJ1-4, with D unclear. The V end lost 6 bases, the J end lost 7 bases, and 18 bases lay between the germline ends. The germline gives CDR1 KGHSH, CDR2 LQKENI. This CDR3 is built from 15 residues. The DNA of the CDR3 is TGTGCCAGCTCTCAAAGGCGGGATAGTGGTGAAAAACTGTTTTTT. Protein sequence: CASSQRRDSGEKLFF.

On this clone: Other DNA sequences of this sample code for an identical CDR3. V is TRBV19 and J is TRBJ2-7; the match to TRBD1 covers 11 bases. The trim removed 6 bases at V and 1 base at J, leaving 11 bases unmatched. CDR1 is LNHDA, CDR2 SQIVND, per germline (reference sequence). The length of the CDR3 is 17 residues. CDR3 sequence reads: CASSRSTGTGGSYEQYF. CDR3 nucleotides: TGTGCCAGTAGCAGATCTACCGGGACAGGGGGTTCCTACGAGCAGTACTTC.

V is TRBV7-2 and J is TRBJ2-5, with 10 bases lining up with TRBD1. The V segment lost 4 bases and the J segment 5 bases; nucleotides outside the gene matches: 7. Germline CDR1 reads SGHTA; CDR2 reads FQGNSA. The CDR3 has 15 amino acids. The CDR3 DNA follows: TGTGCCAGCAGCTCACGGACAGGGGGGCGGGAGACCCAGTACTTC. Translated, it gives CASSSRTGGRETQYF. Supplemented by reference TRBV7-2 and TRBJ2-5, the full variable domain reads GAGVSQSPSNKVTEKGKDVELRCDPISGHTALYWYRQSLGQGLEFLIYFQGNSAPDKSGLPSDRFSAERTGGSVSTLTIQRTQQEDSAVYLCASSSRTGGRETQYFGPGTRLLVL.

This clone showed up just once. The chain recombines TRBV28 with TRBJ2-1, with TRBD2 matching over 9 bases. This CDR3 spans 12 amino acids. V lost 2 bases to trimming and J lost 12 bases; unmatched junction nucleotides: 2. From germline, CDR1 is MDHEN and CDR2 SYDVKM. This chain's CDR3 is CASSLAGGGQFF. The DNA for the CDR3 is TGTGCCAGCAGTTTAGCGGGAGGGGGGCAGTTCTTC. Using reference TRBV28 and TRBJ2-1 for the parts outside the CDR3, the full variable domain is DVKVTQSSRYLVKRTGEKVFLECVQDMDHENMFWYRQDPGLGLRLIYFSYDVKMKEKGDIPEGYSVSREKKERFSLILESASTNQTSMYLCASSLAGGGQFFGPGTRLTVL.

The genes are TRBV28 and TRBJ1-1, with a possible D match to TRBD1 (6 bases). CDR1 is MDHEN, CDR2 SYDVKM, per germline. Trimming removed 9 bases from V and 9 bases from J, with 14 bases in between. The CDR3 extends over 11 amino acids. In DNA form, the CDR3 reads TGTGCCAGTACAGGGAGAACAAAAGCTTTCTTT. This sequence encodes CASTGRTKAFF.

This chain links TRBV24-1 with TRBJ2-2, with 12 bases that match TRBD1. Germline V gene sequence: CDR1 KGHDR, CDR2 SFDVKD. The CDR3 is made up of 16 amino acids. The J segment lost 6 bases and the V segment lost 4 bases, leaving 5 bases of the junction unmatched. The CDR3 DNA reads as TGTGCCACCAGTGAAACGGGACAGGGGGCTCCCGGGGAGCTGTTTTTT. This sequence encodes CATSETGQGAPGELFF.

The gene calls are TRBV7-2 and TRBJ2-7; D remains ambiguous. V lost 3 bases and J 0 bases, leaving 9 bases between the germline ends. Germline CDR1 is SGHTA and CDR2 is FQGNSA. The CDR3 extends over 14 amino acids. The CDR3 DNA reads as TGTGCCAGCAGCTTTGCCCCTAGCTCCTACGAGCAGTACTTC. Amino acids: CASSFAPSSYEQYF.